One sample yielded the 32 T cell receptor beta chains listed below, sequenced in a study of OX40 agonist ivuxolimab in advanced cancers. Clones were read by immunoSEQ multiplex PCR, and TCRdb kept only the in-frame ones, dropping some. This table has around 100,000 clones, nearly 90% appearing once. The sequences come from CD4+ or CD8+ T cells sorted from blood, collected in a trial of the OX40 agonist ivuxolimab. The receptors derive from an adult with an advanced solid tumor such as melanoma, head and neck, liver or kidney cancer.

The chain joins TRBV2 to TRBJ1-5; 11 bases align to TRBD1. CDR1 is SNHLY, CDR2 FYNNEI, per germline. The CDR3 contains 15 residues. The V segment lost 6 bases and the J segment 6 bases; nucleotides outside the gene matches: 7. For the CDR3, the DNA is TGTGCCAGCAGCGCCGGGACAGGGGGATTTCAGCCCCAGCATTTT. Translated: CASSAGTGGFQPQHF.

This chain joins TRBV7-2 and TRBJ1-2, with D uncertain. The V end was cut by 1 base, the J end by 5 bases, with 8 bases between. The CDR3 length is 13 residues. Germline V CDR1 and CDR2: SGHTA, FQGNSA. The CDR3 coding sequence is TGTGCCAGCAGCTTAGTGCCGGATTATGGCTACACCTTC. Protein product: CASSLVPDYGYTF.

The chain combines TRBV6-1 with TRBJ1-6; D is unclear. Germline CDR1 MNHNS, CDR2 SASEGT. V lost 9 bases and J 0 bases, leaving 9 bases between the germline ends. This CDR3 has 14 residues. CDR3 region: CASYGGSYNSPLHF. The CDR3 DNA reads TGTGCCAGTTATGGTGGCTCCTATAATTCACCCCTCCACTTT.

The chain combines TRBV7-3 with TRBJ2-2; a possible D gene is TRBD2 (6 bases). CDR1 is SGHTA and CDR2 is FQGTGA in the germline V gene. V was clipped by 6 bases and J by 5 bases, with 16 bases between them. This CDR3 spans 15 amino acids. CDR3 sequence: CASSKSGQLTGELFF. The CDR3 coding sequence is TGTGCCAGCAGTAAAAGCGGGCAGCTTACCGGGGAGCTGTTTTTT.

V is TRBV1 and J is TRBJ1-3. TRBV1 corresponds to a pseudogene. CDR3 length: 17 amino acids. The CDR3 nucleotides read TGCACCAGCAGCCAAGATCGGGCGGGTGAGGCTGGAAACACCATATATTTT. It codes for CTSSQDRAGEAGNTIYF.

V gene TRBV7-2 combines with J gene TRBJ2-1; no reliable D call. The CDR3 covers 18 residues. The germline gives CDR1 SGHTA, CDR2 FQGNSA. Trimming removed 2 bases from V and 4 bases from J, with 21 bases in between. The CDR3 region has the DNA TGTGCCAGCAGCTTAAAACCCTTGGCAGATACCTATTACAATGAGCAGTTCTTC. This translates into CASSLKPLADTYYNEQFF.

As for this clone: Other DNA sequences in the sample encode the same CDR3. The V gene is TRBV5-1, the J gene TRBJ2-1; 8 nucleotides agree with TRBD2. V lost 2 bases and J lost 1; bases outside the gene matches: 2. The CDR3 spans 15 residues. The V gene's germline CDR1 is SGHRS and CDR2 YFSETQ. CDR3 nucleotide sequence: TGCGCCAGCAGCTTATTAGCGGGGTCCTACAATGAGCAGTTCTTC. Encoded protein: CASSLLAGSYNEQFF.

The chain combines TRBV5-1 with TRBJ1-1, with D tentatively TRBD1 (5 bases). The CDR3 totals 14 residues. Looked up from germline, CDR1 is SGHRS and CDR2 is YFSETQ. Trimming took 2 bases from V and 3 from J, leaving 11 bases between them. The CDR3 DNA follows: TGCGCCAGCAGCTTTTTATCCAGGGACACTGAAGCTTTCTTT. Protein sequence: CASSFLSRDTEAFF.

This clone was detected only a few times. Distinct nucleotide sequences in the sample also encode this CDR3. The CDR3 nucleotides are TGTGCCAGTAGTATTGGCTATGGCTACACCTTC. It yields the protein CASSIGYGYTF. The chain recombines TRBV19 with TRBJ1-2; D gene uncertain. The germline V and J ends were trimmed by 3 bases and 4 bases, with 3 bases remaining between them. Germline-derived CDR1 and CDR2 are LNHDA and SQIVND (reference sequence). The CDR3 loop spans 11 amino acids. The full variable domain, in which reference TRBV19 and TRBJ1-2 provide the parts outside the CDR3, is DGGITQSPKYLFRKEGQNVTLSCEQNLNHDAMYWYRQDPGQGLRLIYYSQIVNDFQKGDIAEGYSVSREKKESFPLTVTSAQKNPTAFYLCASSIGYGYTFGSGTRLTVV.

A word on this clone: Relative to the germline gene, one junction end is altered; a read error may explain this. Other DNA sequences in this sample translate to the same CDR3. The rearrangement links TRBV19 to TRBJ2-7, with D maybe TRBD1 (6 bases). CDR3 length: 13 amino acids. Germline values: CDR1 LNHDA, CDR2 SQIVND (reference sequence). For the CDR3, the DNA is TGCGCCAGTAGTATCAGGGACACCTACGAGCAGTACTTC. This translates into CASSIRDTYEQYF.

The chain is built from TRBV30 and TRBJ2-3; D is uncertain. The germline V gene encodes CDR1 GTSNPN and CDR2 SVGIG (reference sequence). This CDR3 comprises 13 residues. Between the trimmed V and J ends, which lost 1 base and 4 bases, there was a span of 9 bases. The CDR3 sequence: CAWSGVNPDTQYF. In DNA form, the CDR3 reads TGTGCCTGGAGTGGGGTTAACCCAGATACGCAGTATTTT.

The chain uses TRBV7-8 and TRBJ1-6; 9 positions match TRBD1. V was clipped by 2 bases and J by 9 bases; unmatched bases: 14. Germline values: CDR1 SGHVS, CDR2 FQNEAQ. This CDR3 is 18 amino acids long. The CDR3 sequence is CASSLISPGTGSGSPLHF. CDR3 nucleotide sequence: TGTGCCAGCAGCTTAATAAGTCCCGGGACAGGGTCGGGTTCACCCCTCCACTTT.

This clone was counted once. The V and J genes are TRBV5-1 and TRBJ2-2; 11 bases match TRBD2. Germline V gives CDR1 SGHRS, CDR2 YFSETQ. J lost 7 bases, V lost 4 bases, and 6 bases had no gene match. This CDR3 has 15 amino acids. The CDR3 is CASSPELAGVGELFF. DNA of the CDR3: TGCGCCAGCAGCCCCGAACTAGCGGGAGTCGGGGAGCTGTTTTTT. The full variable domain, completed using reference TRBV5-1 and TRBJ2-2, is KAGVTQTPRYLIKTRGQQVTLSCSPISGHRSVSWYQQTPGQGLQFLFEYFSETQRNKGNFPGRFSGRQFSNSRSEMNVSTLELGDSALYLCASSPELAGVGELFFGEGSRLTVL.

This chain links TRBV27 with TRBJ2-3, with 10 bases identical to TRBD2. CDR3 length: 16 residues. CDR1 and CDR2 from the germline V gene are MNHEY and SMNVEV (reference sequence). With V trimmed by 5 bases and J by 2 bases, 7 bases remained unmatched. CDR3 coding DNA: TGTGCCAGCAGTCCGGGACTAGCGTCTTACACAGATACGCAGTATTTT. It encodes CASSPGLASYTDTQYF.

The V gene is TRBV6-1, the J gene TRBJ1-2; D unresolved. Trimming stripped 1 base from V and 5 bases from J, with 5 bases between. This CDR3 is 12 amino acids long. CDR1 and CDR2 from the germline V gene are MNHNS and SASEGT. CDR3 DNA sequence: TGTGCCAGCAGTGAAGTTACTTATGGCTACACCTTC. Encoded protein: CASSEVTYGYTF.

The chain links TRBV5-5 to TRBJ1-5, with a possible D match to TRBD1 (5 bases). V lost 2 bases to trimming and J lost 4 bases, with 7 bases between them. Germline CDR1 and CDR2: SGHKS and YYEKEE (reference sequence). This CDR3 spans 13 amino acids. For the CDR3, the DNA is TGTGCCAGCAGCTTTGGGGGAAATCAGCCCCAGCATTTT. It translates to CASSFGGNQPQHF.

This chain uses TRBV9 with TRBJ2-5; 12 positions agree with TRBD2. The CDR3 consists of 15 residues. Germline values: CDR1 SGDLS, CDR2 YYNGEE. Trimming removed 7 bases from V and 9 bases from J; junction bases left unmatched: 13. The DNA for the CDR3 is TGTGCCAGCGGCTCGGGACTAGCGGGCAAGGTGGCCCAGTACTTC. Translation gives CASGSGLAGKVAQYF.

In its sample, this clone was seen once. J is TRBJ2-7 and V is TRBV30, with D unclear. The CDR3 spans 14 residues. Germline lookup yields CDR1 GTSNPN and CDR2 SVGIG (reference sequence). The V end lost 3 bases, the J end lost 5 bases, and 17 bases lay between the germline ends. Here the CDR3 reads CAWSHHVPPHEQYF. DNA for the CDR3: TGTGCCTGGAGCCACCACGTACCTCCCCACGAGCAGTACTTC.

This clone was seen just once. The CDR3 loop reads CSDRRGSGYTF. The CDR3 bases are TGCAGCGATCGCCGCGGCAGTGGCTACACCTTC. This rearrangement joins TRBV29-1 to TRBJ1-2, with D unclear. The length of the CDR3 is 11 residues. The germline CDR1 and CDR2 sequences are SQVTM and ANQGSEA. Trimming removed 7 bases from V and 7 bases from J, with 13 bases in between.

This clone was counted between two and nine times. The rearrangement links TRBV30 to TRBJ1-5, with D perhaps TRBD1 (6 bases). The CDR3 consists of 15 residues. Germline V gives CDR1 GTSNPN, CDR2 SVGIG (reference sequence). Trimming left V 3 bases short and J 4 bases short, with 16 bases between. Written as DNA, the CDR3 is TGTGCCTGGAGCTTAGGGGGGGGTGTTAATCAGCCCCAGCATTTT. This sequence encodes CAWSLGGGVNQPQHF.

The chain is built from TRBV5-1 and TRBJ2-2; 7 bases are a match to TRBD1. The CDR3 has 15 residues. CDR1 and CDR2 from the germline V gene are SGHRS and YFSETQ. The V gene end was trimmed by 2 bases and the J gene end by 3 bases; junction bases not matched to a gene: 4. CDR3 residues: CASSLGGPDTGELFF. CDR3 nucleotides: TGCGCCAGCAGCTTAGGGGGCCCCGACACCGGGGAGCTGTTTTTT.

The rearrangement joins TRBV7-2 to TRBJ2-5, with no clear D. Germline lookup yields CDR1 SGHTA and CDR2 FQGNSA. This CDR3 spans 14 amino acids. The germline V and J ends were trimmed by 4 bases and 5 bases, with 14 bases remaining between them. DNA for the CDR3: TGTGCCAGCAGCTCCCGAGGAAGATGGGAGACCCAGTACTTC. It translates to CASSSRGRWETQYF.

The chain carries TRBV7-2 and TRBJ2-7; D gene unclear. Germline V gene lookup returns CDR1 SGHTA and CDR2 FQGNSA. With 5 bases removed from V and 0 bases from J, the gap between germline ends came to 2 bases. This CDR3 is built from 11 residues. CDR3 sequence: CASSVSYEQYF. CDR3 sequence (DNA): TGTGCCAGCAGCGTCTCCTACGAGCAGTACTTC.

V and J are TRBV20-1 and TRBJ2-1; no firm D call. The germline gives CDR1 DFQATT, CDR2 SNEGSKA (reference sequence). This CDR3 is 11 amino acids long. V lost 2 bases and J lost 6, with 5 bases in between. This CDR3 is CSARRSNEQFF. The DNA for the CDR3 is TGCAGTGCTAGAAGGTCCAATGAGCAGTTCTTC.

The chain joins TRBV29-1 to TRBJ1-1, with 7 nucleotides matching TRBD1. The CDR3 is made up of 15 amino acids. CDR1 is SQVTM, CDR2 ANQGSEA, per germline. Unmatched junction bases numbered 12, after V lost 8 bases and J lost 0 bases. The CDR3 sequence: CSLGGLGQVNTEAFF. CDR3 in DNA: TGCAGCCTTGGAGGCCTTGGACAGGTGAACACTGAAGCTTTCTTT.

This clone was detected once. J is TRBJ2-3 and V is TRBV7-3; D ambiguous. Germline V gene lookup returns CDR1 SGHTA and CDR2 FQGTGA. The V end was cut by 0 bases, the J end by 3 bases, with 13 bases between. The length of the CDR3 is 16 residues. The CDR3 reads CASSLTKIFMTDTQYF. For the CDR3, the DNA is TGTGCCAGCAGCTTAACGAAGATATTTATGACAGATACGCAGTATTTT.

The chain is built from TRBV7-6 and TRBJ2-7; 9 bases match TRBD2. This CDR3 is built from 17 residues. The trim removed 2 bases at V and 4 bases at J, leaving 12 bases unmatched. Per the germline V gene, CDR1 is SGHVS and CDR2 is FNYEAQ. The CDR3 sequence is CASSLTPPLAGNYEQYF. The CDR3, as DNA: TGTGCCAGCAGCTTAACCCCCCCTCTAGCGGGGAATTACGAGCAGTACTTC.

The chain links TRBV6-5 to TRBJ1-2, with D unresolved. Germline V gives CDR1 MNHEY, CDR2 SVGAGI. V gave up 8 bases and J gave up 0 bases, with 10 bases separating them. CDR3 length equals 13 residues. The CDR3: CASRRGSNYGYTF. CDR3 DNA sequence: TGTGCCAGCCGGCGGGGATCTAACTATGGCTACACCTTC.

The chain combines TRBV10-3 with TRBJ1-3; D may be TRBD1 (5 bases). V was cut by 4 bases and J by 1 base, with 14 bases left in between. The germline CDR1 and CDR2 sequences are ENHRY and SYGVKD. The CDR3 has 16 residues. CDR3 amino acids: CAISAPGRVSGNTIYF. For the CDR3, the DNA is TGTGCCATCAGTGCGCCGGGCAGGGTATCTGGAAACACCATATATTTT.

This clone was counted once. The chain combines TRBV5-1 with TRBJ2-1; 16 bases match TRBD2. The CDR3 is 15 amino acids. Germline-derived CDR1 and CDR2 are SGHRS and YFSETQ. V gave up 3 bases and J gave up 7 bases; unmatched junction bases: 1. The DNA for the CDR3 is TGCGCCAGCAGCTCGGGACTAGCGGGAGGGAATGAGCAGTTCTTC. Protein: CASSSGLAGGNEQFF.

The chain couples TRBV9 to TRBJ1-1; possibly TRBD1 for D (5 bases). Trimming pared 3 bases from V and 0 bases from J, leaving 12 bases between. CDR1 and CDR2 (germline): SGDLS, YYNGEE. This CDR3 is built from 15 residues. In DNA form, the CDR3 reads TGTGCCAGCAGCGCGGGTCAGGGAGTGAACACTGAAGCTTTCTTT. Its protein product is CASSAGQGVNTEAFF.

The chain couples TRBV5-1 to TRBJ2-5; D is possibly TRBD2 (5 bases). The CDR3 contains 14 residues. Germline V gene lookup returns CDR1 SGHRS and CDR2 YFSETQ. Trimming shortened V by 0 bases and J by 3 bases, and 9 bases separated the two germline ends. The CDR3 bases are TGCGCCAGCAGCTTGGCCGCGGGCAAAGAGACCCAGTACTTC. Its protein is CASSLAAGKETQYF.